Following are 4 T cell receptor beta chains from one sample sequenced in a study of identical twins. TCRdb re-called the 5' RACE reads with MiXCR, one entry per CDR3 protein. The repertoire holds roughly 710,000 distinct CDR3 sequences, with approximately 6.1% as singletons. The sample consisted of naive T cells sorted from blood. The receptors shown here come from a man between 18 and 35 years old in good health.

Ten or more counts support this clonotype. V usage is TRBV6-2 or TRBV6-3 and J usage is TRBJ2-3, with TRBD2 matching over 9 bases. The CDR3 length is 15 residues. Germline V lookup: CDR1 MNHEY, CDR2 SVGEGT. Losses at the gene ends were 7 bases for V and 6 bases for J; bases not matched to a gene: 11. The CDR3: CASTPGAGGPDTQYF. DNA for the CDR3: TGTGCCAGCACCCCCGGAGCGGGAGGACCCGATACGCAGTATTTT.

This clonotype was observed at least ten times. The rearrangement uses TRBV27 and TRBJ2-1; TRBD1 agrees at 9 bases. CDR1 and CDR2 (germline): MNHEY, SMNVEV (reference sequence). V lost 4 bases and J lost 8; bases outside the gene matches: 12. The CDR3 sequence is 16 residues long. Written as DNA, the CDR3 is TGTGCCAGCAGTTATCCGGGACAGGGAAGGGGCCATGAGCAGTTCTTC. Its translation is CASSYPGQGRGHEQFF.

This clonotype was recorded a few times. This chain joins TRBV20-1 and TRBJ2-1, with a weak D call TRBD2 (5 bases). The CDR3 has 19 residues. Trimming took 0 bases from V and 3 from J, leaving 24 bases between them. Germline loops: CDR1 DFQATT, CDR2 SNEGSKA (reference sequence). CDR3 residues: CSARDLTSAGLWIYNEQFF. For the CDR3, the DNA is TGCAGTGCTAGAGATTTGACTTCGGCGGGCTTGTGGATCTACAATGAGCAGTTCTTC.

This chain joins TRBV30 and TRBJ1-1; D call uncertain. There are 13 residues in the CDR3. Germline assignment: CDR1 GTSNPN and CDR2 SVGIG (reference sequence). The ends were cut back, 0 bases at V and 0 bases at J, with 5 bases in the middle. The CDR3 reads CAWSVSVNTEAFF. The CDR3, as DNA: TGTGCCTGGAGTGTCAGCGTGAACACTGAAGCTTTCTTT.